Below, 28 T cell receptor beta chains from the same sample are listed, as sequenced in a study of T-cell reconstitution after alpha-beta-depleted transplantation in children. The library targeted TCRbeta and was prepared with unique molecular identifiers. TCRdb itself ran the PCR reads through MiXCR, one entry per CDR3 protein. The data show hundreds of thousands of distinct CDR3 sequences, roughly 13% seen once. Sequencing used PBMCs, obtained before TCRalphabeta/CD19-depleted stem cell transplant. The source of these receptors is a girl between 2 and 10 years old with congenital amegakaryocytic thrombocytopenia, due to receive a stem cell transplant.

This clonotype has a count of ten or more. The rearrangement joins TRBV28 to TRBJ2-3; no reliable D call. Trimming shortened V by 2 bases and J by 0 bases, and 9 bases separated the two germline ends. The CDR3 sequence is 15 residues long. Germline-derived CDR1 and CDR2 are MDHEN and SYDVKM. CDR3 bases: TGTGCCAGCAGTTTAGCGGCAGTTAGCACAGATACGCAGTATTTT. Translation: CASSLAAVSTDTQYF.

The chain is built from TRBV4-1 and TRBJ2-2, with D perhaps matching TRBD2 (5 bases). The CDR3 has 15 amino acids. Per the germline V gene, CDR1 is MGHRA and CDR2 is YSYEKL. The V end was cut by 2 bases, the J end by 5 bases, with 12 bases between. For the CDR3, the DNA is TGCGCCAGCAGCCAATCGCCAGCGGCTACCGGGGAGCTGTTTTTT. Translation: CASSQSPAATGELFF.

Ten or more counts support this clonotype. The rearrangement links TRBV24-1 to TRBJ2-2, with unresolved D. CDR3 length: 15 residues. The ends were cut back, 9 bases at V and 0 bases at J, with 13 bases in the middle. Germline CDR1 reads KGHDR; CDR2 reads SFDVKD. CDR3 sequence (DNA): TGTGCCACCCTTGGCATCTACGCGAACACCGGGGAGCTGTTTTTT. It encodes CATLGIYANTGELFF.

The chain recombines TRBV20-1 with TRBJ2-1; tentatively, D is TRBD1 or TRBD2 (6 bases each). CDR1 and CDR2 (germline): DFQATT, SNEGSKA (reference sequence). The germline V and J ends were trimmed by 6 bases and 12 bases, with 18 bases remaining between them. This CDR3 has 12 residues. In DNA, the CDR3 is TGCAGTGCCCAGGCAGGAGGGGGTGTGCAGTTCTTC. Translation gives CSAQAGGGVQFF.

The V gene is TRBV30, the J gene TRBJ2-1, with TRBD2 matching 8 bases. CDR3 length: 14 amino acids. CDR1 and CDR2 (germline): GTSNPN, SVGIG (reference sequence). J lost 7 bases, V lost 1 base, and 6 bases had no gene match. The CDR3 DNA follows: TGTGCCTGGAGTGGGGGACTAGTAGGGAATGAGCAGTTCTTC. As protein: CAWSGGLVGNEQFF.

This clonotype has at least ten counts. This chain uses TRBV5-1 with TRBJ1-2; TRBD1 is a possible D gene (5 bases). V lost 5 bases, J lost 1 base, and 12 bases lay in between. The CDR3 has 14 residues. CDR1 SGHRS and CDR2 YFSETQ come from the germline V gene. As DNA, the CDR3 is TGCGCCAGCAGACTTGACAGACGTAACTATGGCTACACCTTC. Its translation: CASRLDRRNYGYTF.

This clonotype was picked up a small number of times. V gene TRBV2 combines with J gene TRBJ2-3; 7 bases map to TRBD2. The CDR3 runs 14 residues. V dropped 8 bases and J dropped 6; count of bases not matched to a gene: 11. Germline CDR1 reads SNHLY; CDR2 reads FYNNEI. CDR3 nucleotide sequence: TGTGCCAGCTCGTGGGTAGCGGGCGCGGATACGCAGTATTTT. Its protein is CASSWVAGADTQYF.

This clonotype was observed at least ten times. The chain joins TRBV5-1 to TRBJ2-3, with 8 bases lining up with TRBD2. The CDR3 runs 17 residues. Germline CDR1 reads SGHRS; CDR2 reads YFSETQ. J gave up 4 bases and V 0 bases, and 10 bases lay outside the gene matches. CDR3 bases: TGCGCCAGCAGCTTGGCCTCGAGCGGGAGTCTCGCAGATACGCAGTATTTT. It encodes CASSLASSGSLADTQYF.

Regarding this clonotype: This may stem from a read error, because a much larger clone lies one nucleotide away. The rearrangement links TRBV28 to TRBJ2-1; D is possibly TRBD2 (6 bases). The ends were cut back, 2 bases at V and 9 bases at J, with 17 bases in the middle. This CDR3 region has 15 residues. In germline, CDR1 is MDHEN, CDR2 SYDVKM. This chain's CDR3 is CASSLHSGWVGEQFF. The CDR3 DNA follows: TGTGCCAGCAGTTTACATAGCGGTTGGGTTGGTGAGCAGTTCTTC.

In its sample, this clonotype was seen many times. V is TRBV20-1 and J is TRBJ2-3; TRBD2 aligns across 9 bases. This CDR3 has 13 residues. The J segment lost 4 bases and the V segment lost 7 bases, leaving 6 bases of the junction unmatched. Per germline, CDR1 DFQATT and CDR2 SNEGSKA (reference sequence). CDR3 amino acids: CSGRRLAADTQYF. As DNA, the CDR3 is TGCAGTGGCAGAAGACTAGCGGCAGATACGCAGTATTTT.

This clonotype appeared a few times. The J gene is TRBJ2-3, the V gene TRBV19; TRBD1 agrees at 9 bases. The CDR3 runs to 14 residues. The V gene's germline CDR1 is LNHDA and CDR2 SQIVND (reference sequence). The J segment lost 6 bases and the V segment lost 3 bases, leaving 4 bases of the junction unmatched. The CDR3 coding sequence is TGTGCCAGTAGTATGGACAGGGGAAAGGATACGCAGTATTTT. Its translation is CASSMDRGKDTQYF.

This clonotype was picked up many times. The chain is built from TRBV5-6 and TRBJ1-5, with TRBD1 matching over 11 bases. The CDR3 sequence is 22 residues long. The V and J ends lost 1 base and 1 base, in that order; junction bases with no gene match: 19. Looked up from germline, CDR1 is SGHDT and CDR2 is YYEEEE. In nucleotides, the CDR3 is TGTGCCAGCAGCTTGCTGGGGGGTACGGGACAGGGGGAGATGGGAAGCAATCAGCCCCAGCATTTT. This gives the protein CASSLLGGTGQGEMGSNQPQHF.

The rearrangement links TRBV6-1 to TRBJ2-3; 12 bases are shared with TRBD2. The CDR3 loop spans 17 amino acids. Germline V gene lookup returns CDR1 MNHNS and CDR2 SASEGT. The J segment lost 2 bases and the V segment lost 0 bases, leaving 3 bases of the junction unmatched. The CDR3 loop is CASSEAPSGRATDTQYF. CDR3 DNA sequence: TGTGCCAGCAGTGAAGCGCCTAGCGGGAGGGCCACAGATACGCAGTATTTT.

The V gene is TRBV3-1, the J gene TRBJ2-1; 10 bases line up with TRBD2. Trimming at V came to 4 bases and at J to 6 bases, leaving 6 bases not matched to a gene. CDR3 length equals 15 residues. Germline CDR1 is LGHDT and CDR2 is YNNKEL (reference sequence). DNA of the CDR3: TGTGCCAGCAGCCGTAGACTAGCGGGCGTCAATGAGCAGTTCTTC. It codes for CASSRRLAGVNEQFF.

The CDR3 protein is CASRHLGTSGRPQETQYF. For the CDR3, the DNA is TGTGCCAGCAGACACCTAGGGACTAGCGGACGTCCCCAAGAGACCCAGTACTTC. This chain connects TRBV6-1 to TRBJ2-5; 11 bases map to TRBD2. V was pared by 6 bases and J by 1 base, with 13 bases of the junction left unmatched. There are 18 residues in the CDR3. Germline V CDR1 and CDR2: MNHNS, SASEGT.

This clonotype has just a few counts. The chain combines TRBV20-1 with TRBJ2-3, with TRBD2 matching over 9 bases. The CDR3 spans 16 residues. V shed 6 bases and J 0 bases; nucleotides not matched to a gene: 10. In germline, CDR1 is DFQATT, CDR2 SNEGSKA (reference sequence). The CDR3 here is CSASPLTSGSTDTQYF. CDR3 in DNA: TGCAGTGCCAGTCCCCTAACTAGCGGGAGCACAGATACGCAGTATTTT.

In its sample, this clonotype was seen a few times. The chain links TRBV20-1 to TRBJ1-4, with D possibly TRBD1 on 6 matching bases. Germline CDR1 is DFQATT and CDR2 is SNEGSKA (reference sequence). Trimming removed 5 bases from V and 4 bases from J, with 20 bases in between. This CDR3 has 16 amino acids. CDR3 sequence: CSALPLRWGRNEKLFF. CDR3 coding DNA: TGCAGTGCTCTCCCTCTAAGGTGGGGGCGTAATGAAAAACTGTTTTTT.

The chain links TRBV12-3 or TRBV12-4 to TRBJ1-2; D is unresolved. The V end was cut by 6 bases, the J end by 8 bases, with 16 bases between. The CDR3 is 13 residues long. The CDR3 reads CASSEIETGGYTF. CDR3 DNA sequence: TGTGCCAGCAGCGAAATAGAAACTGGGGGCTACACCTTC.

This clonotype was found a few times. The V call is TRBV6-2 or TRBV6-3, the J call TRBJ2-1; TRBD2 agrees at 10 bases. V lost 3 bases to trimming and J lost 0 bases; unmatched junction nucleotides: 8. Germline CDR1 reads MNHEY; CDR2 reads SVGEGT. This CDR3 spans 18 amino acids. CDR3 coding DNA: TGTGCCAGCAGTTATTTCGGACTAGCGGCATCCTCCTACAATGAGCAGTTCTTC. As protein: CASSYFGLAASSYNEQFF.

This clonotype has just a few counts. The chain links TRBV20-1 to TRBJ2-5; 7 positions match TRBD1. The CDR3 spans 13 residues. V gave up 6 bases and J gave up 5 bases; unmatched junction bases: 9. Germline V gene data show CDR1 as DFQATT and CDR2 as SNEGSKA (reference sequence). The CDR3 here is CSADATGLETQYF. Written as DNA, the CDR3 is TGCAGTGCGGACGCGACAGGGTTGGAGACCCAGTACTTC.

A few counts support this clonotype. The chain has TRBV4-1 and TRBJ2-4; 7 positions match TRBD1. V was clipped by 3 bases and J by 0 bases; unmatched bases: 14. The germline CDR1 and CDR2 sequences are MGHRA and YSYEKL. This CDR3 is built from 19 residues. The CDR3, as DNA: TGCGCCAGCAGCCACCCGAGGGCCGGGACAGCGCTAGCCAAAAACATTCAGTACTTC. Translated: CASSHPRAGTALAKNIQYF.

The CDR3 DNA is TGTGCCATCAGTGTACTGACAGGGAATGAGGCTCGGTTGCAGTATTTT. This sequence encodes CAISVLTGNEARLQYF. The chain couples TRBV10-3 to TRBJ2-3; 7 bases match TRBD1. CDR1 and CDR2 (germline): ENHRY, SYGVKD. The CDR3 totals 16 residues. Trimming took 4 bases from V and 11 from J; bases not matched to a gene: 18.

This clonotype has just a few counts. The chain carries TRBV15 and TRBJ2-7; no clear D gene. Germline V gene sequence: CDR1 LNHNV, CDR2 YYDKDF (reference sequence). The CDR3 is made up of 14 amino acids. Trimming removed 0 bases from V and 7 bases from J, with 13 bases in between. CDR3 nucleotides: TGTGCCACCAGCAGAGATAGGTCAGCGAGGGAGCAGTACTTC. Translation: CATSRDRSAREQYF.

The chain couples TRBV18 to TRBJ2-1; 11 bases are a match to TRBD2. The CDR3 is 19 residues long. Germline CDR1 reads KGHSH; CDR2 reads LQKENI. J was trimmed by 0 bases and V by 2 bases; bases with no gene match: 9. The DNA of the CDR3 is TGTGCCAGCTCACCATTGGCTAGCGGGAGGCTGAGCTCCTACAATGAGCAGTTCTTC. The encoded protein is CASSPLASGRLSSYNEQFF.

This clonotype was detected a few times. The CDR3 DNA reads TGTGCCAGCAGTTTTAGCGGGAACCGTAACAATGAGCAGTTCTTC. It yields the protein CASSFSGNRNNEQFF. The chain joins TRBV12-3 or TRBV12-4 to TRBJ2-1, with 8 bases fitting TRBD2. The CDR3 is 15 residues long. V was pared by 3 bases and J by 5 bases, with 6 bases of the junction left unmatched.

The CDR3 coding sequence is TGTGCCAGCAGCAAATTCTCCCCCGCGGGGCGGGACACTGAAGCTTTCTTT. Protein: CASSKFSPAGRDTEAFF. V is TRBV21-1 and J is TRBJ1-1; the table gives TRBD1 as D, unverified against the DNA. TRBV21-1 is a known pseudogene. There are 17 residues in the CDR3.

CDR3 sequence (DNA): TGCGCCAGCAGCCCGCCCGGGACTAGCACCCTCCCCGAGCAGTACTTC. Translated, it gives CASSPPGTSTLPEQYF. J is TRBJ2-7 and V is TRBV5-1, with TRBD2 matching over 9 bases. The CDR3 length is 16 residues. The germline CDR1 and CDR2 sequences are SGHRS and YFSETQ. The V gene end was trimmed by 4 bases and the J gene end by 6 bases; junction bases not matched to a gene: 14.

There are a few counts of this clonotype. The rearrangement joins TRBV5-1 to TRBJ2-2, with 7 bases that match TRBD1. The CDR3 sequence is 14 residues long. The V segment lost 4 bases and the J segment 13 bases; nucleotides outside the gene matches: 13. Germline CDR1 SGHRS, CDR2 YFSETQ. CDR3 region: CASSRDTDRVGLFF. The CDR3, as DNA: TGCGCCAGCAGCCGAGACACCGACAGGGTGGGGCTGTTTTTT.